The 22 T cell receptor beta chains in this list originate from one sample, sequenced in a study of T cell responses to AZD1222 COVID-19 vaccine. Data came from immunoSEQ multiplex PCR; TCRdb stores just in-frame clones and leaves some out. Among some 170,000 clones listed, 85% to 95% were seen once. The source material was peripheral blood, sampled 28 days after the second AZD1222 dose. These receptors came from an adult who received the AZD1222 COVID-19 vaccine.

V usage is TRBV3-1 (or the pseudogene TRBV3-2) and J usage is TRBJ2-2; 7 bases fit TRBD1. The CDR3 consists of 17 residues. Germline V CDR1 and CDR2: LGHDT, YNNKEL (reference sequence). V was clipped by 0 bases and J by 0 bases; unmatched bases: 4. CDR3 nucleotides: TGTGCCAGCAGCCAAGATGACAGGGTGGCGAACACCGGGGAGCTGTTTTTT. Translating it yields CASSQDDRVANTGELFF.

The chain joins TRBV27 to TRBJ2-7; D is unclear. The germline V gene has CDR1 MNHEY and CDR2 SMNVEV (reference sequence). The V end was cut by 4 bases, the J end by 4 bases, with 14 bases between. The CDR3 extends over 14 amino acids. The CDR3 is CASSSPPALYEQYF. The CDR3 DNA reads as TGTGCCAGCAGTTCCCCCCCAGCCTTATACGAGCAGTACTTC.

The CDR3 DNA reads as TGTGCCAGCAGTGACGGTAGCGGGAGCACAGATACGCAGTATTTT. This encodes CASSDGSGSTDTQYF. This chain uses TRBV6-4 with TRBJ2-3, with 7 bases aligning to TRBD2. The CDR3 contains 15 residues. Germline V gene data show CDR1 as MRHNA and CDR2 as SNTAGT. Trimming cost V 2 bases and J 0 bases; bases outside gene matches: 2.

The chain uses TRBV5-1 and TRBJ2-5, with D possibly matching TRBD1 (6 bases). V lost 5 bases to trimming and J lost 4 bases, with 18 bases between them. Germline V gene sequence: CDR1 SGHRS, CDR2 YFSETQ. This CDR3 is 15 amino acids long. This chain's CDR3 is CASSYSGAGGETQYF. CDR3 nucleotide sequence: TGCGCCAGCAGTTATTCAGGGGCGGGTGGAGAGACCCAGTACTTC.

This clone is a singleton in its sample. The J gene is TRBJ2-7, the V gene TRBV7-2, with 7 positions matching TRBD1. V was pared by 2 bases and J by 1 base, with 2 bases of the junction left unmatched. The CDR3 has 14 residues. Germline assignment: CDR1 SGHTA and CDR2 FQGNSA. The CDR3 DNA reads TGTGCCAGCAGCTTACAGGGGGTTTCCTACGAGCAGTACTTC. Translating it yields CASSLQGVSYEQYF.

The rearrangement joins TRBV6-1 to TRBJ2-3; TRBD2 matches at 12 bases. The length of the CDR3 is 16 residues. The trim removed 2 bases at V and 4 bases at J, leaving 4 bases unmatched. Germline V gene lookup returns CDR1 MNHNS and CDR2 SASEGT. The CDR3 nucleotides are TGTGCCAGCAGTGAAAAGACTAGCGGGAGATCAGATACGCAGTATTTT. As protein: CASSEKTSGRSDTQYF.

V gene TRBV15 combines with J gene TRBJ1-4, with D tentatively TRBD1 (6 bases). V was pared by 7 bases and J by 4 bases, with 13 bases between. Germline V CDR1 and CDR2: LNHNV, YYDKDF (reference sequence). The CDR3 runs 14 residues. The CDR3 nucleotides are TGTGCCACCAAACTCGGGGGCCATAATGAAAAACTGTTTTTT. This gives the protein CATKLGGHNEKLFF.

CDR3 sequence: CASSLDVGPMGGYTF. DNA for the CDR3: TGTGCCAGCAGCTTAGATGTGGGACCTATGGGAGGCTACACCTTC. J is TRBJ1-2 and V is TRBV7-2; TRBD1 is a possible D gene (5 bases). Trimming removed 1 base at V and 8 bases at J, with 17 bases between. The CDR3 has 15 residues. Germline V gene lookup returns CDR1 SGHTA and CDR2 FQGNSA.

A single count supports this clone. The chain links TRBV12-3 or TRBV12-4 to TRBJ2-1; 8 bases are a match to TRBD2. Trimming cost V 3 bases and J 8 bases; bases outside gene matches: 3. This CDR3 spans 13 amino acids. The CDR3 nucleotides read TGTGCCAGCAGTTTGGGGACTAGAGATGAGCAGTTCTTC. It translates to CASSLGTRDEQFF.

The CDR3 sequence is CASSYLRTERYGYTF. The CDR3 DNA is TGTGCCAGCAGTTACCTTCGGACAGAGCGGTATGGCTACACCTTC. The V call is TRBV6-5, the J call TRBJ1-2; the D gene is possibly TRBD1 (6 bases). The V end was cut by 2 bases, the J end by 5 bases, with 15 bases between. Germline CDR1 reads MNHEY; CDR2 reads SVGAGI. The CDR3 extends over 15 amino acids.

The V gene is TRBV7-8, the J gene TRBJ2-7; D possibly corresponds to TRBD2 (9 bases). Trimming cost V 10 bases and J 0 bases, with 16 bases left between them. The germline V gene encodes CDR1 SGHVS and CDR2 FQNEAQ. CDR3 length: 14 amino acids. DNA for the CDR3: TGTGCCACCAGGGGGCGGGAGGGCTCCTACGAGCAGTACTTC. Protein sequence: CATRGREGSYEQYF. The full variable domain, its missing parts supplied by reference TRBV7-8 and TRBJ2-7, is GAGVSQSPRYKVAKRGQDVALRCDPISGHVSLFWYQQALGQGPEFLTYFQNEAQLDKSGLPSDRFFAERPEGSVSTLKIQRTQQEDSAVYLCATRGREGSYEQYFGPGTRLTVT.

The chain employs TRBV11-1 and TRBJ2-3, with 9 nucleotides matching TRBD2. After removal of 3 bases from V and 4 bases from J, the junction contained 8 bases not matched to a gene. This CDR3 comprises 16 residues. Germline V gene lookup returns CDR1 SGHAT and CDR2 FQDESV (reference sequence). The CDR3 DNA reads TGTGCCAGCAGCTTCCCGGGACTAGCCGGGTCAGATACGCAGTATTTT. Translated: CASSFPGLAGSDTQYF.

The J gene is TRBJ1-6, the V gene TRBV7-8; 8 nucleotides line up with TRBD1. V lost 1 base to trimming and J lost 7 bases; unmatched junction nucleotides: 3. Per germline, CDR1 SGHVS and CDR2 FQNEAQ. CDR3 size: 15 residues. In DNA form, the CDR3 reads TGTGCCAGCAGCTTAGACAGGGGGGCCAATTCACCCCTCCACTTT. It encodes CASSLDRGANSPLHF.

The V call is TRBV9, the J call TRBJ2-3; 13 positions match TRBD2. The CDR3 length is 17 residues. The germline V gene encodes CDR1 SGDLS and CDR2 YYNGEE. Trimming took 4 bases from V and 6 from J; bases not matched to a gene: 11. For the CDR3, the DNA is TGTGCCAGCAGCTCCCGGAGACTAGCGGGAGGCGGGGATACGCAGTATTTT. This gives the protein CASSSRRLAGGGDTQYF.

The chain's CDR3 is CASSFAGRAQYF. The CDR3 coding sequence is TGTGCCAGCAGCTTCGCAGGCAGGGCGCAGTATTTT. V and J are TRBV11-2 and TRBJ2-3; D possibly corresponds to TRBD1 (5 bases). The CDR3 runs 12 residues. Germline CDR1 SGHAT, CDR2 FQNNGV. V was trimmed by 3 bases and J by 10 bases, leaving 11 bases between them.

The V gene is TRBV27, the J gene TRBJ2-7; TRBD1 matches at 7 bases. V shed 5 bases and J 2 bases; nucleotides not matched to a gene: 9. Germline-derived CDR1 and CDR2 are MNHEY and SMNVEV (reference sequence). This CDR3 has 15 amino acids. The CDR3: CASSPRGIAAYEQYF. CDR3 DNA: TGTGCCAGCAGTCCCAGGGGGATAGCCGCCTACGAGCAGTACTTC.

The V gene is TRBV7-9, the J gene TRBJ2-7; D possibly corresponds to TRBD2 (5 bases). This CDR3 region has 14 residues. CDR1 SEHNR and CDR2 FQNEAQ come from the germline V gene (reference sequence). Deletions cut 4 bases from V and 2 bases from J, with 12 bases between. The CDR3 sequence is CASSSTRGTYEQYF. In nucleotides, the CDR3 is TGTGCCAGCAGCTCCACCCGAGGGACCTACGAGCAGTACTTC.

This chain uses TRBV18 with TRBJ2-4, with D tentatively TRBD1 (6 bases). The CDR3 spans 16 residues. V shed 0 bases and J shed 0 bases, with 9 bases lying between them. Per germline, CDR1 KGHSH and CDR2 LQKENI. CDR3 sequence reads: CASSPPEGGAKNIQYF. CDR3 DNA: TGTGCCAGCTCACCACCGGAAGGGGGAGCCAAAAACATTCAGTACTTC. The variable domain in full, with the rest retrieved from reference TRBV18 and TRBJ2-4, is NAGVMQNPRHLVRRRGQEARLRCSPMKGHSHVYWYRQLPEEGLKFMVYLQKENIIDESGMPKERFSAEFPKEGPSILRIQQVVRGDSAAYFCASSPPEGGAKNIQYFGAGTRLSVL.

The chain couples TRBV7-9 to TRBJ1-1; 8 bases map to TRBD1. Germline CDR1 SEHNR, CDR2 FQNEAQ (reference sequence). This CDR3 has 14 amino acids. V shed 5 bases and J 1 base; nucleotides not matched to a gene: 3. The CDR3 DNA is TGTGCCAGCAGCCTTGGACAGGGGAACACTGAAGCTTTCTTT. This encodes CASSLGQGNTEAFF.

CDR3 sequence (DNA): TGTGCCAGCAGCTTCGAGGGTAGCTACGAGCAGTACTTC. Amino acids: CASSFEGSYEQYF. The chain carries TRBV7-9 and TRBJ2-7, with D possibly TRBD2 on 5 matching bases. This CDR3 has 13 residues. Germline V gene sequence: CDR1 SEHNR, CDR2 FQNEAQ (reference sequence). V lost 3 bases to trimming and J lost 3 bases, with 9 bases between them.

This clone was seen a few times. This CDR3 is CASRFLHGYYEQYF. In DNA, the CDR3 is TGTGCCAGCCGTTTCCTACACGGCTACTACGAGCAGTACTTC. V gene TRBV6-6 combines with J gene TRBJ2-7; unclear D gene. This CDR3 has 14 residues. CDR1 is MNHNY and CDR2 is SVGAGI in the germline V gene (reference sequence). With 8 bases removed from V and 3 bases from J, the gap between germline ends came to 17 bases.

The rearrangement uses TRBV2 and TRBJ1-1; no definite D call. Trimming stripped 5 bases from V and 8 bases from J, with 15 bases between. This CDR3 comprises 13 residues. Looked up from germline, CDR1 is SNHLY and CDR2 is FYNNEI. The CDR3 nucleotides read TGTGCCAGCAGTCAACCCGATTCCCCCGAAGCTTTCTTT. It specifies CASSQPDSPEAFF.